Shown below are 9 T cell receptor beta chains from a single sample sequenced in a study of shared T cell receptors in the human thymus. Libraries were prepared by immunoSEQ multiplex PCR; TCRdb keeps only in-frame clonotypes and omits some of them. This sample yields hundreds of thousands of clones, of which more than 85% are seen a single time; 0.02% belongs to the top ten. The sequenced sample consisted of thymocytes. All receptors come from a human donor.

The chain combines TRBV27 with TRBJ2-5; TRBD2 agrees at 16 bases. V shed 5 bases and J 5 bases; nucleotides not matched to a gene: 17. Germline CDR1 and CDR2: MNHEY and SMNVEV (reference sequence). This CDR3 is built from 20 residues. The CDR3 DNA follows: TGTGCCAGCAGTCCGGAGACCGGGACTAGCGGGAGGGCCTCTCAGGAGACCCAGTACTTC. Its protein is CASSPETGTSGRASQETQYF.

The gene calls are TRBV29-1 and TRBJ1-2; 7 nucleotides agree with TRBD1. The CDR3 loop spans 11 amino acids. V shed 7 bases and J 6 bases; nucleotides not matched to a gene: 5. CDR1 and CDR2 (germline): SQVTM, ANQGSEA. CDR3 nucleotides: TGCAGCGCACAGGGGACGCATGGCTACACCTTC. The encoded protein is CSAQGTHGYTF.

This clone was observed a single time. The chain carries TRBV4-1 and TRBJ2-1; TRBD2 matches at 10 bases. CDR3 length: 18 residues. J gave up 0 bases and V 3 bases, and 8 bases lay outside the gene matches. The germline V gene has CDR1 MGHRA and CDR2 YSYEKL. DNA of the CDR3: TGCGCCAGCAGCCACACTAGCGGGGAAGTCCGCTCCTACAATGAGCAGTTCTTC. Amino acids: CASSHTSGEVRSYNEQFF.

The V gene is TRBV5-5, the J gene TRBJ2-5; D is unclear. The CDR3 runs 13 residues. Trimming took 0 bases from V and 4 from J, leaving 7 bases between them. The germline V gene encodes CDR1 SGHKS and CDR2 YYEKEE (reference sequence). As DNA, the CDR3 is TGTGCCAGCAGCTTGGTGTCCGGAGAGACCCAGTACTTC. This sequence encodes CASSLVSGETQYF.

V usage is TRBV15 and J usage is TRBJ2-1, with no clear D. With 8 bases removed from V and 4 bases from J, the gap between germline ends came to 18 bases. Germline V gene sequence: CDR1 LNHNV, CDR2 YYDKDF (reference sequence). This CDR3 contains 15 residues. CDR3 coding DNA: TGTGCCACCGTCGCAGGCCATACACCGTACAATGAGCAGTTCTTC. The encoded protein is CATVAGHTPYNEQFF.

V and J are TRBV15 and TRBJ2-1; tentatively, D is TRBD2 (6 bases). The germline V gene has CDR1 LNHNV and CDR2 YYDKDF (reference sequence). This CDR3 contains 17 residues. Between the trimmed V and J ends, which lost 0 bases and 3 bases, there was a span of 15 bases. CDR3 nucleotides: TGTGCCACCAGCAGAGATCGCGACGGGAGCGGCTACAATGAGCAGTTCTTC. Translated: CATSRDRDGSGYNEQFF.

The chain uses TRBV5-5 and TRBJ2-5; D gene uncertain. V was pared by 0 bases and J by 5 bases, with 14 bases between. Germline lookup yields CDR1 SGHKS and CDR2 YYEKEE (reference sequence). This CDR3 comprises 15 residues. The CDR3 protein is CASSLEPPTLETQYF. The CDR3 region has the DNA TGTGCCAGCAGCTTGGAACCCCCAACCCTTGAGACCCAGTACTTC.

The chain uses TRBV14 and TRBJ1-1; TRBD1 matches 8 bases. CDR3 length equals 17 residues. The V segment lost 3 bases and the J segment 0 bases; nucleotides outside the gene matches: 9. In germline, CDR1 is SGHDN, CDR2 FVKESK. The CDR3 sequence: CASSQKGQGEMNTEAFF. The CDR3 region has the DNA TGTGCCAGCAGCCAGAAAGGACAGGGTGAAATGAACACTGAAGCTTTCTTT.

The J gene is TRBJ1-4, the V gene TRBV4-1; D is undetermined. V was clipped by 5 bases and J by 4 bases, with 14 bases between them. This CDR3 has 15 amino acids. CDR1 and CDR2 (germline): MGHRA, YSYEKL. CDR3 region: CASSAQEEDNEKLFF. Written as DNA, the CDR3 is TGCGCCAGCAGCGCCCAGGAGGAGGATAATGAAAAACTGTTTTTT.